The source of this T cell receptor (beta chain) is a study of PD-1 blockade in classical Hodgkin lymphoma. Study-wide findings and caveats: Undefined causes, possibly disease activity or prior therapy, underlie the repertoire differences. Patients who began taking nivolumab under 1 year after ASCT were left out. As was reported, newly diagnosed patients showed lower baseline TCR diversity than healthy donors did.

Sequencing used immunoSEQ multiplex PCR; TCRdb keeps in-frame clones, though not all of them. Of 130,000 to 150,000 clones in the sample, approximately 80% were seen once. The V gene's germline CDR1 is LNHDA and CDR2 SQIVND (reference sequence). The CDR3 has 14 amino acids. V lost 3 bases and J 4 bases, leaving 11 bases between the germline ends. Each patient relapsed following autologous stem cell transplantation, and prior brentuximab vedotin exposure differed. Best outcomes ranged across complete response, partial response and progressive disease. Worth noting for this clone: The antigen is unknown.

Specimen: peripheral blood mononuclear cells (PBMCs), collected before the second cycle of nivolumab. This TCR derives from a human donor with classical Hodgkin lymphoma. The genes are TRBV19 and TRBJ2-3; D not certain. The CDR3 reads CASSIVGWADTQYF. CDR3 sequence (DNA): TGTGCCAGTAGTATTGTGGGTTGGGCAGATACGCAGTATTTT.